Each of the 31 T cell receptor beta chains below was sequenced from the same sample in a study of blood T cell repertoires in COVID-19. TCRdb's table, derived via immunoSEQ multiplex PCR, lists solely in-frame clones and lacks some. The sample has 50,000 or so clones; around nine tenths are singletons. The sample comprised peripheral blood. The origin of the receptors is a woman at least 80 years old with acute or convalescent COVID-19.

The CDR3, as DNA: TGTGCCATTCCGGACAGGGAGGGGACTAACTATGGCTACACCTTC. Amino acid sequence: CAIPDREGTNYGYTF. The rearrangement joins TRBV2 to TRBJ1-2; 8 bases fit TRBD1. Losses at the gene ends were 10 bases for V and 0 bases for J; bases not matched to a gene: 10. From germline, CDR1 is SNHLY and CDR2 FYNNEI. This CDR3 spans 15 amino acids.

CDR3 nucleotide sequence: TGTGCCAGCACCCCTGGGACTAGCGGGTTATACACAGATACGCAGTATTTT. It yields the protein CASTPGTSGLYTDTQYF. The J gene is TRBJ2-3, the V gene TRBV5-6; 12 positions agree with TRBD2. The length of the CDR3 is 17 residues. In germline, CDR1 is SGHDT, CDR2 YYEEEE. V trimming: 6 bases; J trimming: 2 bases; junction bases outside the gene matches: 10.

This chain uses TRBV5-8 with TRBJ1-1, with D perhaps matching TRBD1 (5 bases). Trimming took off 1 base at V and 3 bases at J, with 13 bases between the two ends. The CDR3 loop spans 15 amino acids. CDR1 is SGHTS, CDR2 YDEGEE, per germline. CDR3 in amino acids: CASSLLGAQDTEAFF. The CDR3 DNA sequence: TGTGCCAGCAGCTTGCTAGGGGCGCAGGACACTGAAGCTTTCTTT.

The V and J genes are TRBV19 and TRBJ2-1, with D unclear. The CDR3 runs to 14 residues. Trimming took off 4 bases at V and 0 bases at J, with 7 bases between the two ends. Per germline, CDR1 LNHDA and CDR2 SQIVND (reference sequence). The CDR3: CASSRRSSYNEQFF. CDR3 in DNA: TGTGCCAGTAGTAGGCGGTCCTCCTACAATGAGCAGTTCTTC.

The rearrangement links TRBV6-5 to TRBJ2-7, with 11 bases fitting TRBD1. J gave up 3 bases and V 4 bases, and 8 bases lay outside the gene matches. Looked up from germline, CDR1 is MNHEY and CDR2 is SVGAGI. This CDR3 contains 16 residues. CDR3 protein: CASSSYLGTGGYEQYF. The DNA for the CDR3 is TGTGCCAGCAGTTCCTACCTCGGGACAGGGGGCTACGAGCAGTACTTC.

V gene TRBV18 combines with J gene TRBJ2-7, with a possible D match to TRBD2 (6 bases). Deletions cut 3 bases from V and 1 base from J, with 16 bases between. CDR1 is KGHSH and CDR2 is LQKENI in the germline V gene. CDR3 size: 16 residues. CDR3 amino acids: CASSPGGSTTSYEQYF. CDR3 nucleotide sequence: TGTGCCAGCTCACCTGGGGGGTCAACCACTTCCTACGAGCAGTACTTC.

The chain uses TRBV18 and TRBJ2-7; 9 bases match TRBD1. V trimming: 4 bases; J trimming: 4 bases; junction bases outside the gene matches: 14. Germline V lookup: CDR1 KGHSH, CDR2 LQKENI. CDR3 size: 17 residues. The CDR3 is CASSLSSGQGTSYEQYF. The CDR3 nucleotides read TGTGCCAGCTCACTATCCTCCGGACAGGGGACTTCTTACGAGCAGTACTTC.

The chain uses TRBV7-8 and TRBJ1-1, with 8 positions matching TRBD1. The V segment lost 5 bases and the J segment 3 bases; nucleotides outside the gene matches: 5. The CDR3 spans 14 residues. The germline V gene encodes CDR1 SGHVS and CDR2 FQNEAQ. Here the CDR3 reads CASSTDRGDTEAFF. The CDR3 nucleotides are TGTGCCAGCAGCACAGACAGGGGAGACACTGAAGCTTTCTTT.

The gene calls are TRBV7-9 and TRBJ2-6, with D perhaps TRBD2 (5 bases). Germline assignment: CDR1 SEHNR and CDR2 FQNEAQ (reference sequence). V was clipped by 5 bases and J by 2 bases, with 19 bases between them. The CDR3 spans 18 residues. In nucleotides, the CDR3 is TGTGCCAGCAGCCCCCCTAGAGAGGGCCAGGCTGGGGCCAACGTCCTGACTTTC. Translating it yields CASSPPREGQAGANVLTF.

This chain links TRBV5-1 with TRBJ2-3; 9 nucleotides align to TRBD1. Germline assignment: CDR1 SGHRS and CDR2 YFSETQ. V shed 4 bases and J 0 bases; nucleotides not matched to a gene: 9. This CDR3 is 17 amino acids long. The CDR3 region has the DNA TGCGCCAGCAGCCCTTTAGTACAGGGGGCTAGCACAGATACGCAGTATTTT. Residues: CASSPLVQGASTDTQYF.

The chain links TRBV7-6 to TRBJ1-5, with a tentative D call TRBD1 (5 bases). V lost 1 base to trimming and J lost 3 bases, with 13 bases between them. CDR3 size: 16 residues. Germline V lookup: CDR1 SGHVS, CDR2 FNYEAQ. The CDR3, as DNA: TGTGCCAGCAGCTTAGATCAGGGATGGGCCAATCAGCCCCAGCATTTT. It specifies CASSLDQGWANQPQHF.

This chain uses TRBV9 with TRBJ2-2; 8 bases agree with TRBD2. V gave up 1 base and J gave up 0 bases; unmatched junction bases: 8. The CDR3 sequence is 18 residues long. CDR1 is SGDLS, CDR2 YYNGEE, per germline. DNA for the CDR3: TGTGCCAGCAGCGTATCTCGGCGGGAGGCCTCGAACACCGGGGAGCTGTTTTTT. As protein: CASSVSRREASNTGELFF.

The V call is TRBV30, the J call TRBJ2-1, with TRBD2 matching 9 bases. This CDR3 has 15 amino acids. Germline V gives CDR1 GTSNPN, CDR2 SVGIG (reference sequence). Trimming took 3 bases from V and 9 from J; bases not matched to a gene: 12. DNA of the CDR3: TGTGCCTGGAGGGGGAGGGCTAGCGGGGTTGGTGAGCAGTTCTTC. It is translated as CAWRGRASGVGEQFF.

This chain connects TRBV19 to TRBJ1-5, with a weak D call TRBD1 (5 bases). The germline V gene encodes CDR1 LNHDA and CDR2 SQIVND (reference sequence). The CDR3 covers 14 residues. V was trimmed by 8 bases and J by 7 bases, leaving 18 bases between them. CDR3 DNA: TGTGCCAGTGCCTTGGGCAGGGCAGGACAGCCCCAGCATTTT. It translates to CASALGRAGQPQHF. The full variable domain, completed using reference TRBV19 and TRBJ1-5, is DGGITQSPKYLFRKEGQNVTLSCEQNLNHDAMYWYRQDPGQGLRLIYYSQIVNDFQKGDIAEGYSVSREKKESFPLTVTSAQKNPTAFYLCASALGRAGQPQHFGDGTRLSIL.

This clone appeared once. The V call is TRBV18, the J call TRBJ1-3, with 10 nucleotides matching TRBD1. V lost 4 bases to trimming and J lost 7 bases; unmatched junction nucleotides: 7. The CDR3 runs to 15 residues. Germline V gene data show CDR1 as KGHSH and CDR2 as LQKENI. The CDR3 sequence is CASSLKGQGMNTIYF. The CDR3 DNA reads TGTGCCAGCTCACTTAAGGGACAGGGGATGAACACCATATATTTT.

This chain joins TRBV5-4 and TRBJ1-2, with TRBD1 identical over 12 bases. This CDR3 region has 16 residues. Per germline, CDR1 SGHNT and CDR2 YYREEE (reference sequence). V lost 4 bases and J lost 7; bases outside the gene matches: 11. The CDR3 loop is CASSQGQGALFGGYTF. CDR3 bases: TGTGCCAGCAGCCAGGGACAGGGGGCTTTGTTTGGTGGCTACACCTTC.

This chain connects TRBV4-3 to TRBJ1-4, with 7 positions matching TRBD1. V lost 0 bases, J lost 1 base, and 8 bases stayed unmatched. This CDR3 spans 18 amino acids. Germline V CDR1 and CDR2: LGHNA, YSLEER. DNA of the CDR3: TGCGCCAGCAGCCAAGACCTAAGCAGGGGGGTAACTAATGAAAAACTGTTTTTT. As protein: CASSQDLSRGVTNEKLFF.

The chain carries TRBV18 and TRBJ2-3; TRBD1 agrees at 7 bases. The CDR3 sequence is 14 residues long. V gave up 3 bases and J gave up 0 bases; unmatched junction bases: 0. From germline, CDR1 is KGHSH and CDR2 LQKENI. The CDR3 sequence is CASSPRGSTDTQYF. CDR3 bases: TGTGCCAGCTCACCCAGGGGGAGCACAGATACGCAGTATTTT.

The chain joins TRBV10-3 to TRBJ2-3; TRBD1 aligns across 7 bases. Germline V lookup: CDR1 ENHRY, CDR2 SYGVKD. The CDR3 runs to 14 residues. V lost 2 bases and J lost 14; bases outside the gene matches: 13. The CDR3 spells CAISEVGEQGPLYF. Here the CDR3 DNA reads TGTGCCATCAGTGAGGTGGGAGAACAGGGGCCCTTGTATTTT.

This chain links TRBV18 with TRBJ2-5; tentative D call: TRBD2 (5 bases). V lost 2 bases and J lost 5, with 9 bases in between. Looked up from germline, CDR1 is KGHSH and CDR2 is LQKENI. CDR3 length: 13 residues. In nucleotides, the CDR3 is TGTGCCAGCTCACCATTCGGGGAGGAGACCCAGTACTTC. It codes for CASSPFGEETQYF.

The sample holds a few counts of this clone. This chain uses TRBV28 with TRBJ1-2; D possibly corresponds to TRBD1 (6 bases). V was shortened by 8 bases and J by 8 bases, with 18 bases between the two germline ends. Per germline, CDR1 MDHEN and CDR2 SYDVKM. This CDR3 comprises 13 residues. Here the CDR3 reads CASAQTGRRGYTF. In DNA form, the CDR3 reads TGTGCCAGCGCCCAAACAGGGAGAAGAGGCTACACCTTC.

J is TRBJ2-3 and V is TRBV12-5; 9 bases are a match to TRBD2. V trimming: 3 bases; J trimming: 7 bases; junction bases outside the gene matches: 14. The CDR3 is made up of 17 amino acids. Per the germline V gene, CDR1 is LGHNT and CDR2 is FRNRAP. The CDR3 nucleotides read TGTGCTAGTGGTTTAGGCGGGAGGGCCCTTTCTTCCAATACGCAGTATTTT. Its translation: CASGLGGRALSSNTQYF.

The chain links TRBV5-1 to TRBJ1-1; 10 positions match TRBD1. The J segment lost 4 bases and the V segment lost 2 bases, leaving 5 bases of the junction unmatched. The CDR3 spans 15 residues. Per germline, CDR1 SGHRS and CDR2 YFSETQ. The CDR3 here is CASSFGTGVVTEAFF. In DNA, the CDR3 is TGCGCCAGCAGCTTTGGGACAGGGGTGGTCACTGAAGCTTTCTTT. Full variable domain (outside the CDR3, taken from reference TRBV5-1 and TRBJ1-1): KAGVTQTPRYLIKTRGQQVTLSCSPISGHRSVSWYQQTPGQGLQFLFEYFSETQRNKGNFPGRFSGRQFSNSRSEMNVSTLELGDSALYLCASSFGTGVVTEAFFGQGTRLTVV.

A few counts support this clone. The chain couples TRBV27 to TRBJ2-7, with TRBD1 identical over 9 bases. Germline CDR1 reads MNHEY; CDR2 reads SMNVEV (reference sequence). This CDR3 is built from 14 residues. Trimming at V came to 2 bases and at J to 7 bases, leaving 6 bases not matched to a gene. CDR3 region: CASSLIQGAREQYF. CDR3 nucleotide sequence: TGTGCCAGCAGTTTAATACAGGGGGCGAGGGAGCAGTACTTC.

This clone was seen a few times. The rearrangement joins TRBV27 to TRBJ2-7; no clear D. V was clipped by 0 bases and J by 5 bases, with 14 bases between them. The CDR3 length is 15 residues. CDR1 and CDR2 from the germline V gene are MNHEY and SMNVEV (reference sequence). The chain's CDR3 is CASSLSYTMSHEQYF. The DNA of the CDR3 is TGTGCCAGCAGTTTATCGTACACCATGTCCCACGAGCAGTACTTC.

The rearrangement links TRBV6-5 to TRBJ1-2, with no clear D. V was shortened by 7 bases and J by 1 base, with 10 bases between the two germline ends. This CDR3 is built from 13 residues. Germline V lookup: CDR1 MNHEY, CDR2 SVGAGI. CDR3 loop: CASTGVINYGYTF. The CDR3 coding sequence is TGTGCCAGCACCGGGGTCATTAACTATGGCTACACCTTC.

The V call is TRBV5-5, the J call TRBJ2-3; D gene unclear. The germline V gene encodes CDR1 SGHKS and CDR2 YYEKEE (reference sequence). The V end was cut by 2 bases, the J end by 0 bases, with 7 bases between. CDR3 length: 14 residues. CDR3 protein: CASSLTVSTDTQYF. The CDR3 nucleotides read TGTGCCAGCAGCTTAACAGTAAGCACAGATACGCAGTATTTT. Drawing the rest from reference TRBV5-5 and TRBJ2-3, the complete variable domain is DAGVTQSPTHLIKTRGQQVTLRCSPISGHKSVSWYQQVLGQGPQFIFQYYEKEERGRGNFPDRFSARQFPNYSSELNVNALLLGDSALYLCASSLTVSTDTQYFGPGTRLTVL.

On this clone: The junction shows a germline mismatch at one end, possibly a read error. The DNA for the CDR3 is TGTGCCAGCAGTTACCCCCGCGGGCTAGGCTCCCACAATGAGCAGTTCTTC. Translated, it gives CASSYPRGLGSHNEQFF. V gene TRBV6-2 or TRBV6-3 combines with J gene TRBJ2-1; weak D call: TRBD2 (5 bases). The CDR3 runs 17 residues. Germline lookup yields CDR1 MNHEY and CDR2 SVGEGT.

The rearrangement uses TRBV5-4 and TRBJ1-1, with 9 positions matching TRBD1. V dropped 5 bases and J dropped 5; count of bases not matched to a gene: 16. The CDR3 contains 17 residues. CDR1 SGHNT and CDR2 YYREEE come from the germline V gene (reference sequence). The CDR3: CASSFGQGPPRSTEAFF. CDR3 nucleotides: TGTGCCAGCAGTTTCGGACAGGGGCCCCCACGAAGTACTGAAGCTTTCTTT.

The J gene is TRBJ2-3, the V gene TRBV30; TRBD2 matches at 7 bases. CDR1 is GTSNPN and CDR2 is SVGIG in the germline V gene (reference sequence). The CDR3 loop spans 12 amino acids. CDR3 residues: CAGRGPTDTQYF. The CDR3 region has the DNA TGTGCAGGGAGGGGACCCACAGATACGCAGTATTTT.

The rearrangement joins TRBV12-5 to TRBJ2-7; 7 bases fit TRBD2. This CDR3 spans 15 amino acids. The V and J ends lost 0 bases and 5 bases, in that order; junction bases with no gene match: 7. The V gene's germline CDR1 is LGHNT and CDR2 FRNRAP. This chain's CDR3 is CASGLVVGGPNEQYF. The CDR3 DNA is TGTGCTAGTGGTTTGGTAGTGGGAGGGCCGAACGAGCAGTACTTC. Full variable domain (missing parts from reference TRBV12-5 and TRBJ2-7): DARVTQTPRHKVTEMGQEVTMRCQPILGHNTVFWYRQTMMQGLELLAYFRNRAPLDDSGMPKDRFSAEMPDATLATLKIQPSEPRDSAVYFCASGLVVGGPNEQYFGPGTRLTVT.